The rows below give T cell receptor beta chains drawn from one sample of a study of cytomegalovirus exposure and HLA in healthy donors. Clones were sequenced by immunoSEQ multiplex PCR, and TCRdb holds only the in-frame ones, with some missing. This sample has roughly 130,000 clones, with 74% found just once. Material: PBMCs. The source of these receptors is a woman between 50 and 59 years old in good health and CMV-seropositive. CDR3s include the opening cysteine and the closing phenylalanine or tryptophan.

TRBV6-1	TRBJ1-5	CPSSKQGGSNQPQHF
TRBV14	TRBJ1-1	CASSQFGGLNTEAFF
TRBV23-1	TRBJ1-6	CASSQPPWPQSLNDSPLHF
TRBV5-6	TRBJ1-4	CASSSRRGGIEKLFF
TRBV6-5	TRBJ2-7	CATRPGTLGNEQYF
TRBV6-5	TRBJ2-7	CASSYWRGAPYEQYF
TRBV29-1	TRBJ2-1	CSVEDRGRSFANEQFF
TRBV29-1	TRBJ2-4	CSVVEDGNIQYF
TRBV5-4	TRBJ2-5	CASSFGGGGDENF
TRBV7-9	TRBJ1-4	CSSRSIDGKLFF
TRBV6-5	TRBJ1-5	CASSPQQGYQPQHF
TRBV10-3	TRBJ1-3	CAISERSGTGRSGNTIYF
TRBV7-2	TRBJ2-5	CASSSTSEKETQYF
TRBV7-2	TRBJ2-7	CASSLDPAGGLVYEQYF
TRBV15	TRBJ1-3	CATSGRQNSGNTIYF
TRBV4-3	TRBJ2-1	CASSLGNDRLAGGSSYNEQFF
TRBV25-1	TRBJ2-7	CASSVPSGGSYEQYF
TRBV6-5	TRBJ2-2	CASSPRDRRSGELFF
TRBV5-1	TRBJ2-3	CASSLGTSGATDTQYF
TRBV6-5	TRBJ2-3	CASSSQGNTQYF
TRBV7-9	TRBJ2-3	CASSGRTWDAQYF
TRBV6-4	TRBJ2-3	CASSGSQGGTDTQYF
TRBV7-9	TRBJ1-5	CASSLSGTDNQPQHF
TRBV5-1	TRBJ2-5	CASRSGGLSQETQYF
TRBV15	TRBJ2-7	CATSNRQGAPYEQYF
TRBV5-1	TRBJ1-4	CASSLGATNEKLFF
TRBV4-1	TRBJ1-1	CASSPLPQGGDTEAFF
TRBV30	TRBJ2-7	CAWTGDRQGNEQYF
TRBV5-6	TRBJ1-6	CASRTGTGNSPLHF
TRBV7-2	TRBJ2-7	CASSFRDRGSEQYF
TRBV6-6	TRBJ1-2	CASYWGQRGYTF
TRBV4-1	TRBJ2-5	CPSSLSTSGGKTQYF
TRBV7-9	TRBJ2-1	CASSSVSDGLREQFF
TRBV28	TRBJ1-2	CASSFSGGRYGYTF